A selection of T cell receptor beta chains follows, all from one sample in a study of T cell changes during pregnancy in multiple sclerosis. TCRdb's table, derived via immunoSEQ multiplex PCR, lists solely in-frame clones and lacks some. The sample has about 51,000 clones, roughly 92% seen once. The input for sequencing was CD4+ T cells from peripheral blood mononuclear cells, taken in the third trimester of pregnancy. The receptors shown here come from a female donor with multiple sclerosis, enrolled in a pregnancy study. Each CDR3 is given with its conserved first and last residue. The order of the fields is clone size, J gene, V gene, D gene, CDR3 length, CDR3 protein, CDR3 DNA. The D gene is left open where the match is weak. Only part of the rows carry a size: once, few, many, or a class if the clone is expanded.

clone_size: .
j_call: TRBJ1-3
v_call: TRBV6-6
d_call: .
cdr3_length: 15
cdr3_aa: CASTSLGAGGNTIYF
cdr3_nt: TGTGCCAGCACCTCGCTGGGGGCTGGAGGAAACACCATATATTTT

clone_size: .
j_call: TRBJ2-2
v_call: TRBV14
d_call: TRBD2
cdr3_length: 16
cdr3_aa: CASSQLGLAGTGELFF
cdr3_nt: TGTGCCAGCAGCCAACTTGGGCTAGCGGGGACCGGGGAGCTGTTTTTT

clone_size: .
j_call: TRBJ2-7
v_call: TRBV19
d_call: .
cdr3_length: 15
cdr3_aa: CASTPDSSPLYEQYF
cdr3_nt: TGTGCCAGTACCCCTGACAGCTCCCCCCTCTACGAGCAGTACTTC

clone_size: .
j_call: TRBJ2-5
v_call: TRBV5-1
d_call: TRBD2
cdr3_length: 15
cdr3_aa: CASSLGLALQETQYF
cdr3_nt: TGCGCCAGCAGCTTGGGACTAGCGCTTCAAGAGACCCAGTACTTC

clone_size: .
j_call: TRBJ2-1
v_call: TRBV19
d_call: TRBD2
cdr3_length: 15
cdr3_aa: CASRWTSGRAGEQFF
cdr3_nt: TGTGCCAGTAGGTGGACTAGCGGGAGAGCAGGTGAGCAGTTCTTC

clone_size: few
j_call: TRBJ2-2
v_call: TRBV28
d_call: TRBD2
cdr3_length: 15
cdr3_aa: CASSLLGSGSGELFF
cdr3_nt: TGTGCCAGCAGTTTATTAGGAAGCGGGAGTGGGGAGCTGTTTTTT

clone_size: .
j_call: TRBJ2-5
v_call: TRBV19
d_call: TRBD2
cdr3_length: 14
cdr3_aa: CASSLVAGVETQYF
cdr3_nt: TGTGCCAGTAGTCTGGTTGCGGGGGTAGAGACCCAGTACTTC

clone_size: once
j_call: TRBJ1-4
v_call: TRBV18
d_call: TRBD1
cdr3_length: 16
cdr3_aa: CASSPKQGMGLEKLFF
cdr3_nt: TGTGCCAGCTCACCAAAACAGGGGATGGGGCTTGAAAAACTGTTTTTT

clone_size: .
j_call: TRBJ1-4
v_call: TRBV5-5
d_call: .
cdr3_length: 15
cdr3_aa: CASSLRGPTREKLFF
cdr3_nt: TGTGCCAGCAGCTTGCGTGGCCCGACACGGGAAAAACTGTTTTTT

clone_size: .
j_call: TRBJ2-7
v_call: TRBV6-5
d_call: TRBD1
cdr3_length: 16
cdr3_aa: CASSSTWGQGSYEQYF
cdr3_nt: TGTGCCAGCAGTTCCACGTGGGGACAGGGATCCTACGAGCAGTACTTC

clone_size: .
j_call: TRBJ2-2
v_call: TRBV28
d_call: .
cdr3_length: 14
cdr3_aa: CASSLVGVPGELFF
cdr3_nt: TGTGCCAGCAGTTTGGTAGGGGTCCCCGGGGAGCTGTTTTTT

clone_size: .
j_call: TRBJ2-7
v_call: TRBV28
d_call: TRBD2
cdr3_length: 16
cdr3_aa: CASSLLSGASVYEQYF
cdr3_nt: TGTGCCAGCAGTTTACTTAGCGGGGCATCAGTCTACGAGCAGTACTTC

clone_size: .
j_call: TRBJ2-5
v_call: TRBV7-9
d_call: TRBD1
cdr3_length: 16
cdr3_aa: CASSHRTGVKQETQYF
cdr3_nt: TGTGCCAGCAGCCACCGGACAGGGGTTAAACAAGAGACCCAGTACTTC

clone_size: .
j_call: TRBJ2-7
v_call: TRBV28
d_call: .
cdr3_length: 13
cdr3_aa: CASSDRIPYEQYF
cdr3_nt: TGTGCCAGCAGTGACAGGATTCCCTACGAGCAGTACTTC

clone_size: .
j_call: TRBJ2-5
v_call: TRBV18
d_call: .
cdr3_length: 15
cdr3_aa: CASSLSVTPQETQYF
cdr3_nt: TGTGCCAGCTCACTTTCGGTGACTCCACAAGAGACCCAGTACTTC

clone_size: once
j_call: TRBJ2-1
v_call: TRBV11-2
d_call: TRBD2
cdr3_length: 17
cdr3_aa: CASSQGAGGPSYNEQFF
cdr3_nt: TGTGCCAGCAGCCAAGGGGCGGGAGGGCCGTCCTACAATGAGCAGTTCTTC

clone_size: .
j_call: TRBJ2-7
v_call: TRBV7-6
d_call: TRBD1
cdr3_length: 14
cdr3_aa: CASSFTGGKDEQYF
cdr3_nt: TGTGCCAGCAGCTTCACAGGGGGTAAGGACGAGCAGTACTTC

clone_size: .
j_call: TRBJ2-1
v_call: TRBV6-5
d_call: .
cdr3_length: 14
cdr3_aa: CASSAARAYNEQFF
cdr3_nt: TGTGCCAGCAGTGCCGCCCGGGCCTACAATGAGCAGTTCTTC

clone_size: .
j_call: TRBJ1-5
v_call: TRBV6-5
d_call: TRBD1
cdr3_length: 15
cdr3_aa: CASRQGQGQSQPQHF
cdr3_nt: TGTGCCAGCAGACAAGGACAGGGTCAGAGTCAGCCCCAGCATTTT

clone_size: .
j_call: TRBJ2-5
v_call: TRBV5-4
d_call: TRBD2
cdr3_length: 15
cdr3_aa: CASSLEVAGVQTQYF
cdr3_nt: TGTGCCAGCAGCTTGGAGGTAGCGGGAGTCCAGACCCAGTACTTC

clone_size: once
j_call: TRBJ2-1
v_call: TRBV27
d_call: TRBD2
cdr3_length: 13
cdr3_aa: CASRLADYNEQFF
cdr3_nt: TGTGCCAGCAGACTAGCGGACTACAATGAGCAGTTCTTC

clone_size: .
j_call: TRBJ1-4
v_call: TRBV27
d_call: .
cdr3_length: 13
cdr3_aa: CASSSIRDEKLFF
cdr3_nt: TGTGCCAGCAGTTCGATACGCGATGAAAAACTGTTTTTT

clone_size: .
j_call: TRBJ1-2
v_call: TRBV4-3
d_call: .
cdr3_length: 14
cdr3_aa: CASSNQGSAGGYTF
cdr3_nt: TGCGCCAGCAGCAATCAGGGATCGGCCGGTGGCTACACCTTC

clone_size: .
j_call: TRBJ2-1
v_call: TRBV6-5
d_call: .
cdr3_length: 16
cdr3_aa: CASSSPGLSSYNEQFF
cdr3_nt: TGTGCCAGCAGTTCCCCGGGACTCAGCTCCTACAATGAGCAGTTCTTC

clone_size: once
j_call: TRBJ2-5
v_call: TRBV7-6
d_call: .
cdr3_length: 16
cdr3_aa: CASSRTPSSDRETQYF
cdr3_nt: TGTGCCAGCAGCCGCACCCCCTCTAGCGATCGAGAGACCCAGTACTTC

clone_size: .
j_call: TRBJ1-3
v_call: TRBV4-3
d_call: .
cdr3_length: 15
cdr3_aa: CASSSTAGSGNTIYF
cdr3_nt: TGCGCCAGCAGCTCCACAGCGGGCAGTGGAAACACCATATATTTT

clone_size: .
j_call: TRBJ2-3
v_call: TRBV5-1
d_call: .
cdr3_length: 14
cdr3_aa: CASSLEGSTDTQYF
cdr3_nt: TGCGCCAGCAGCTTGGAGGGGAGCACAGATACGCAGTATTTT

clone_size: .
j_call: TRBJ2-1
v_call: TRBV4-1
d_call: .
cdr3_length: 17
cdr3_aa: CASARGGVVLTYNEQFF
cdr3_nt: TGCGCCAGCGCCAGGGGAGGGGTCGTCCTAACCTACAATGAGCAGTTCTTC

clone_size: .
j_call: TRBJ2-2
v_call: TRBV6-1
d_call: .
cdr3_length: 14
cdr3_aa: CASSEKQGTGELFF
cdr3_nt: TGTGCCAGCAGTGAAAAACAGGGAACCGGGGAGCTGTTTTTT

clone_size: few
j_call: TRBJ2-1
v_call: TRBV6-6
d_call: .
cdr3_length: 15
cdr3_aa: CASSYSPGIYPEQFF
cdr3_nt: TGTGCCAGCAGTTACTCCCCGGGTATTTACCCTGAGCAGTTCTTC

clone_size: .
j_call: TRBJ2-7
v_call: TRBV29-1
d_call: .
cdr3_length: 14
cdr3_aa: CSVGHSLSSYEQYF
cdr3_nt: TGCAGCGTTGGTCACAGTCTCAGCTCCTACGAGCAGTACTTC

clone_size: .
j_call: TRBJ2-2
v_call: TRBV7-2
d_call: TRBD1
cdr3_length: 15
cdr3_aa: CASSATGANTGELFF
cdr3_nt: TGTGCCAGCAGCGCCACAGGGGCGAACACCGGGGAGCTGTTTTTT

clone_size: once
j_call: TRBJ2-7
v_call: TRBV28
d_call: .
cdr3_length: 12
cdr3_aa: CASRRDKPEQYF
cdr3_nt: TGTGCCAGCAGAAGAGACAAGCCCGAGCAGTACTTC

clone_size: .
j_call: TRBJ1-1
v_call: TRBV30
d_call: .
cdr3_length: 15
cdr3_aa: CAWSALGGGRTEAFF
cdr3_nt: TGTGCCTGGAGTGCGCTCGGGGGAGGTCGAACTGAAGCTTTCTTT

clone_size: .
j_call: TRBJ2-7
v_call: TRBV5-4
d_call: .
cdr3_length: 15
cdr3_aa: CASSLATGNNYEQYF
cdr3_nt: TGTGCCAGCAGCTTGGCCACAGGGAATAATTACGAGCAGTACTTC

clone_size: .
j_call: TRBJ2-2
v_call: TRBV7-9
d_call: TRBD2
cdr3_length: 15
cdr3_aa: CASRSTSGNTGELFF
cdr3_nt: TGTGCCAGCAGATCGACTAGCGGGAACACCGGGGAGCTGTTTTTT

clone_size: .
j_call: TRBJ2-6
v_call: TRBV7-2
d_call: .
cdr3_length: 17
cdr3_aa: CASSLTTGVSGANVLTF
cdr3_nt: TGTGCCAGCAGCTTGACGACAGGAGTCTCTGGGGCCAACGTCCTGACTTTC

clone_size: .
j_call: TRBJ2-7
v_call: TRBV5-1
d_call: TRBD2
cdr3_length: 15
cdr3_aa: CASSPEELAGGEQYF
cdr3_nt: TGCGCCAGCAGCCCGGAAGAGCTAGCGGGAGGCGAGCAGTACTTC

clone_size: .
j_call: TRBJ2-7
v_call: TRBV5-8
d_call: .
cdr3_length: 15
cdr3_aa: CASSLVPGVPFEQYF
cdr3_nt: TGTGCCAGCAGCTTGGTCCCAGGGGTTCCTTTCGAGCAGTACTTC

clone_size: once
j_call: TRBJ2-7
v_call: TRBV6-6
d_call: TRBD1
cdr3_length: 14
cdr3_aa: CASMVGTGNYEQYF
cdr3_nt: TGTGCCAGCATGGTAGGGACAGGGAACTACGAGCAGTACTTC

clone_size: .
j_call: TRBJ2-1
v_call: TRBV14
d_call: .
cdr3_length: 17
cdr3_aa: CASSQELDWSSYNEQFF
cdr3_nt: TGTGCCAGCAGCCAAGAATTAGACTGGAGCTCCTACAATGAGCAGTTCTTC

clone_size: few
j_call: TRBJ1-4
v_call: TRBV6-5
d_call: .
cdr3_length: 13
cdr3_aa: CASSPPGGEKLFF
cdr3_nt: TGTGCCAGCAGTCCACCGGGGGGTGAAAAACTGTTTTTT

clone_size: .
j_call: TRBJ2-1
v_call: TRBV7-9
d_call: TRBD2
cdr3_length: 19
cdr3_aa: CASSSTTGTSGRAGDEQFF
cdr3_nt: TGTGCCAGCAGCTCCACGACCGGGACTAGCGGGAGGGCAGGCGATGAGCAGTTCTTC

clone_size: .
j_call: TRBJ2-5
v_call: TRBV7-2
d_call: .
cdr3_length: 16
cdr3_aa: CASSLLVGGGQETQYF
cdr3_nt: TGTGCCAGCAGCTTGCTGGTGGGAGGAGGTCAAGAGACCCAGTACTTC